The 27 T cell receptor beta chains listed next were all sequenced from one sample in a study of cytomegalovirus exposure and HLA in healthy donors. Both 60 Vbeta primers and 13 Jbeta primers went into the PCR. Sequencing used immunoSEQ multiplex PCR; TCRdb keeps in-frame clones, though not all of them. This sample yields about 43,000 clones, of which around 53% are seen a single time; 6% belongs to the top ten. The specimen was PBMCs. The receptors come from a man between 60 and 75 years old in good health and CMV-seronegative.

V usage is TRBV7-9 and J usage is TRBJ2-1; 7 bases agree with TRBD2. Germline lookup yields CDR1 SEHNR and CDR2 FQNEAQ (reference sequence). Germline trimming cut 1 base from V and 8 bases from J; bases unmatched to any gene: 14. CDR3 length equals 17 residues. The CDR3 region is CASSLVRAAGSFDEQFF. The CDR3 coding sequence is TGTGCCAGCAGCTTAGTTCGGGCAGCGGGAAGTTTTGATGAGCAGTTCTTC.

The chain links TRBV21-1 to TRBJ2-7; TRBD2, as called in the table, went unchecked against the DNA. TRBV21-1 is a pseudogene locus. CDR3 size: 14 residues. CDR3 in amino acids: CASPLEAGPYEQYF. Here the CDR3 DNA reads TGTGCCAGCCCTCTCGAGGCGGGACCCTACGAGCAGTACTTC.

V is TRBV5-1 and J is TRBJ2-1, with 10 nucleotides matching TRBD2. Germline values: CDR1 SGHRS, CDR2 YFSETQ. The V and J ends lost 0 bases and 7 bases, in that order; junction bases with no gene match: 4. The CDR3 has 15 residues. CDR3 in DNA: TGCGCCAGCAGCTTGGTAGCTAGCGGGAGTAATGAGCAGTTCTTC. Amino acids: CASSLVASGSNEQFF.

The chain uses TRBV7-6 and TRBJ2-1; 9 nucleotides line up with TRBD1. This CDR3 region has 16 residues. Germline V gene sequence: CDR1 SGHVS, CDR2 FNYEAQ. Losses at the gene ends were 0 bases for V and 6 bases for J; bases not matched to a gene: 6. The CDR3: CASSLALGQGGNEQFF. CDR3 DNA: TGTGCCAGCAGCTTAGCATTGGGACAGGGTGGCAATGAGCAGTTCTTC.

In its sample, this clone was seen many times. This chain uses TRBV9 with TRBJ2-5; D might be TRBD2 (6 bases). The length of the CDR3 is 13 residues. CDR1 is SGDLS, CDR2 YYNGEE, per germline. Trimming removed 0 bases at V and 5 bases at J, with 8 bases between. CDR3 in amino acids: CASSVGSGETQYF. The DNA for the CDR3 is TGTGCCAGCAGCGTAGGAAGCGGGGAGACCCAGTACTTC. The full variable domain, with the rest looked up from reference TRBV9 and TRBJ2-5, is DSGVTQTPKHLITATGQRVTLRCSPRSGDLSVYWYQQSLDQGLQFLIQYYNGEERAKGNILERFSAQQFPDLHSELNLSSLELGDSALYFCASSVGSGETQYFGPGTRLLVL.

The chain uses TRBV5-1 and TRBJ1-2, with 8 bases identical to TRBD1. CDR1 SGHRS and CDR2 YFSETQ come from the germline V gene. The CDR3 spans 13 residues. Trimming took 4 bases from V and 7 from J; bases not matched to a gene: 6. Here the CDR3 DNA reads TGCGCCAGCAGCATCCAGGGGGCGGCTGGCTACACCTTC. Translated: CASSIQGAAGYTF.

The chain couples TRBV5-4 to TRBJ2-7, with 7 nucleotides matching TRBD2. CDR1 and CDR2 (germline): SGHNT, YYREEE (reference sequence). This CDR3 spans 16 amino acids. Trimming cost V 1 base and J 4 bases; bases outside gene matches: 11. As DNA, the CDR3 is TGTGCCAGCAGCTTGCAGCTGGCGGGAGTTGCTTACGAGCAGTACTTC. Protein: CASSLQLAGVAYEQYF. Full variable domain (outside the CDR3, taken from reference TRBV5-4 and TRBJ2-7): ETGVTQSPTHLIKTRGQQVTLRCSSQSGHNTVSWYQQALGQGPQFIFQYYREEENGRGNFPPRFSGLQFPNYSSELNVNALELDDSALYLCASSLQLAGVAYEQYFGPGTRLTVT.

The V call is TRBV7-3, the J call TRBJ2-5; maybe TRBD1 (6 bases). The germline V gene has CDR1 SGHTA and CDR2 FQGTGA. Trimming shortened V by 3 bases and J by 5 bases, and 10 bases separated the two germline ends. The CDR3 contains 13 residues. The CDR3 DNA is TGTGCCAGCAGCTTGCGGCAGGGGGAGACCCAGTACTTC. The encoded protein is CASSLRQGETQYF.

The chain carries TRBV9 and TRBJ2-3, with 10 bases aligning to TRBD1. Trimming took 4 bases from V and 5 from J; bases not matched to a gene: 10. This CDR3 is built from 16 residues. Germline V gene sequence: CDR1 SGDLS, CDR2 YYNGEE. For the CDR3, the DNA is TGTGCCAGCAGCCCGCGACAGGGGGCATTTGGAGATACGCAGTATTTT. Its translation is CASSPRQGAFGDTQYF. Together with reference TRBV9 and TRBJ2-3, the CDR3 gives the full variable domain: DSGVTQTPKHLITATGQRVTLRCSPRSGDLSVYWYQQSLDQGLQFLIQYYNGEERAKGNILERFSAQQFPDLHSELNLSSLELGDSALYFCASSPRQGAFGDTQYFGPGTRLTVL.

This sequence joins TRBV20-1 and TRBJ2-7; 8 bases are shared with TRBD1. Germline-derived CDR1 and CDR2 are DFQATT and SNEGSKA (reference sequence). V was clipped by 4 bases and J by 5 bases; unmatched bases: 1. The CDR3 extends over 11 amino acids. CDR3 amino acids: CSANRGDEQYF. For the CDR3, the DNA is TGCAGTGCTAACAGGGGGGACGAGCAGTACTTC.

Comment on this clone: The sample carries other DNA sequences with the same CDR3. The chain links TRBV15 to TRBJ2-7; perhaps TRBD2 as D (5 bases). Trimming left V 3 bases short and J 1 base short, with 10 bases between. From germline, CDR1 is LNHNV and CDR2 YYDKDF (reference sequence). This CDR3 spans 14 amino acids. In nucleotides, the CDR3 is TGTGCCACCAGCAGGGCCGGCGGGTCCTACGAGCAGTACTTC. Translated: CATSRAGGSYEQYF. Supplemented by reference TRBV15 and TRBJ2-7, the full variable domain reads DAMVIQNPRYQVTQFGKPVTLSCSQTLNHNVMYWYQQKSSQAPKLLFHYYDKDFNNEADTPDNFQSRRPNTSFCFLDIRSPGLGDTAMYLCATSRAGGSYEQYFGPGTRLTVT.

The J gene is TRBJ1-1, the V gene TRBV30; the match to TRBD1 covers 8 bases. Trimming removed 0 bases from V and 5 bases from J; junction bases left unmatched: 2. The CDR3 contains 13 residues. CDR1 is GTSNPN, CDR2 SVGIG, per germline (reference sequence). The CDR3 bases are TGTGCCTGGAGTGTATACAGGGGGACTGAAGCTTTCTTT. Its protein is CAWSVYRGTEAFF. The complete variable domain, with remaining parts taken from reference TRBV30 and TRBJ1-1, reads SQTIHQWPATLVQPVGSPLSLECTVEGTSNPNLYWYRQAAGRGLQLLFYSVGIGQISSEVPQNLSASRPQDRQFILSSKKLLLSDSGFYLCAWSVYRGTEAFFGQGTRLTVV.

In DNA, the CDR3 is TGCAGCGTTGAAGAGGGAAGGGGGGAGCAGTTCTTC. It encodes CSVEEGRGEQFF. The chain joins TRBV29-1 to TRBJ2-1, with D perhaps matching TRBD1 (6 bases). This CDR3 region has 12 residues. V was pared by 0 bases and J by 10 bases, with 10 bases between. Germline assignment: CDR1 SQVTM and CDR2 ANQGSEA.

V usage is TRBV14 and J usage is TRBJ1-2, with D perhaps TRBD1 (6 bases). Per germline, CDR1 SGHDN and CDR2 FVKESK. V shed 5 bases and J shed 4 bases, with 14 bases lying between them. The CDR3 extends over 14 amino acids. The CDR3 spells CASSAVWGPYGYTF. The CDR3 DNA is TGTGCCAGCAGCGCTGTGTGGGGGCCCTATGGCTACACCTTC.

This rearrangement joins TRBV20-1 to TRBJ2-7; possible D gene TRBD2, 7 bases. The length of the CDR3 is 11 residues. Germline V gene lookup returns CDR1 DFQATT and CDR2 SNEGSKA (reference sequence). V was shortened by 3 bases and J by 9 bases, with 12 bases between the two germline ends. In DNA, the CDR3 is TGCAGTGCTAGTCCAGGGGAGGGGCAGTACTTC. Translation: CSASPGEGQYF.

This chain connects TRBV30 to TRBJ1-2; D not certain. Per the germline V gene, CDR1 is GTSNPN and CDR2 is SVGIG (reference sequence). This CDR3 is built from 11 residues. The germline V and J ends were trimmed by 7 bases and 7 bases, with 13 bases remaining between them. The CDR3 sequence: CASHGRGGYTF. CDR3 sequence (DNA): TGTGCCTCCCACGGGCGGGGTGGCTACACCTTC. Supplemented by reference TRBV30 and TRBJ1-2, the full variable domain reads SQTIHQWPATLVQPVGSPLSLECTVEGTSNPNLYWYRQAAGRGLQLLFYSVGIGQISSEVPQNLSASRPQDRQFILSSKKLLLSDSGFYLCASHGRGGYTFGSGTRLTVV.

The V gene is TRBV2, the J gene TRBJ1-5, with D possibly matching TRBD1 (5 bases). This CDR3 comprises 14 residues. The V end lost 7 bases, the J end lost 5 bases, and 15 bases lay between the germline ends. CDR1 is SNHLY, CDR2 FYNNEI, per germline. The CDR3 sequence: CASKGIGDDQPQHF. CDR3 sequence (DNA): TGTGCCAGCAAAGGGATAGGGGATGATCAGCCCCAGCATTTT.

The rearrangement joins TRBV6-1 to TRBJ2-1; TRBD1 aligns across 7 bases. V lost 0 bases and J lost 1; bases outside the gene matches: 0. CDR1 MNHNS and CDR2 SASEGT come from the germline V gene. This CDR3 has 15 residues. In DNA, the CDR3 is TGTGCCAGCAGTGAAGCACAGGGGTCCTACAATGAGCAGTTCTTC. Translating it yields CASSEAQGSYNEQFF.

This chain links TRBV7-3 with TRBJ1-2; 7 bases fit TRBD1. The CDR3 runs to 13 residues. Germline lookup yields CDR1 SGHTA and CDR2 FQGTGA. Trimming took 4 bases from V and 6 from J; bases not matched to a gene: 5. Here the CDR3 reads CASSSTGTDGYTF. CDR3 nucleotide sequence: TGTGCCAGCAGCTCCACCGGGACAGATGGCTACACCTTC.

The chain is built from TRBV11-2 and TRBJ1-4, with D unclear. Germline CDR1 and CDR2: SGHAT and FQNNGV. Trimming shortened V by 5 bases and J by 8 bases, and 18 bases separated the two germline ends. CDR3 length: 15 amino acids. The CDR3 coding sequence is TGTGCCAGCAGCCTGTCGGGTTACGGAAACGAAAAACTGTTTTTT. Encoded protein: CASSLSGYGNEKLFF.

The chain has TRBV6-1 and TRBJ1-5; a possible D gene is TRBD1 (5 bases). CDR1 and CDR2 from the germline V gene are MNHNS and SASEGT. V was clipped by 9 bases and J by 11 bases, with 17 bases between them. This CDR3 region has 12 residues. CDR3 sequence (DNA): TGTGCCAGTCTCGAAAAGTGGGGGGCCCAGCATTTT. It translates to CASLEKWGAQHF.

The V gene is TRBV5-4, the J gene TRBJ1-2; D is ambiguous. Germline CDR1 and CDR2: SGHNT and YYREEE (reference sequence). The CDR3 has 15 amino acids. Trimming left V 4 bases short and J 4 bases short, with 17 bases between. The CDR3, as DNA: TGTGCCAGCAGCCCAGAGGGTCTGGGTGCCTATGGCTACACCTTC. It codes for CASSPEGLGAYGYTF. The complete variable domain, with remaining parts taken from reference TRBV5-4 and TRBJ1-2, reads ETGVTQSPTHLIKTRGQQVTLRCSSQSGHNTVSWYQQALGQGPQFIFQYYREEENGRGNFPPRFSGLQFPNYSSELNVNALELDDSALYLCASSPEGLGAYGYTFGSGTRLTVV.

The genes are TRBV10-2 and TRBJ2-2; 14 nucleotides line up with TRBD2. The V and J ends lost 7 bases and 4 bases, in that order; junction bases with no gene match: 5. The germline V gene has CDR1 WSHSY and CDR2 SAAADI. The CDR3 has 16 residues. CDR3 sequence: CASMGLAGVSTGELFF. For the CDR3, the DNA is TGCGCCAGCATGGGACTAGCGGGAGTATCCACCGGGGAGCTGTTTTTT.

This clone was detected a few times. The rearrangement links TRBV27 to TRBJ2-5; the match to TRBD2 covers 8 bases. After removal of 6 bases from V and 1 base from J, the junction contained 4 bases not matched to a gene. The CDR3 has 14 amino acids. Germline V gives CDR1 MNHEY, CDR2 SMNVEV (reference sequence). CDR3 in DNA: TGTGCCAGCAGCTGGAGCGGGAGCCAAGAGACCCAGTACTTC. Protein: CASSWSGSQETQYF.

This rearrangement joins TRBV5-1 to TRBJ1-1; 8 bases agree with TRBD1. V dropped 0 bases and J dropped 3; count of bases not matched to a gene: 10. Germline values: CDR1 SGHRS, CDR2 YFSETQ. The CDR3 is 17 amino acids. CDR3 amino acids: CASSLGQGKISDTEAFF. In DNA form, the CDR3 reads TGCGCCAGCAGCTTGGGACAGGGGAAGATTTCCGACACTGAAGCTTTCTTT.

This chain joins TRBV2 and TRBJ1-4; TRBD1 matches 10 bases. The CDR3 sequence is 14 residues long. V gave up 7 bases and J gave up 8 bases; unmatched junction bases: 7. Germline loops: CDR1 SNHLY, CDR2 FYNNEI. The CDR3, as DNA: TGTGCCAGCACTACTAGGGGACAGGGGGAAAAACTGTTTTTT. Translated, it gives CASTTRGQGEKLFF.

The V call is TRBV10-3, the J call TRBJ1-1; no clear D gene. The CDR3 spans 14 residues. Germline loops: CDR1 ENHRY, CDR2 SYGVKD. With 3 bases removed from V and 4 bases from J, the gap between germline ends came to 12 bases. The DNA of the CDR3 is TGTGCCATCAGTGACCCGGGGTTGGGCACTGAAGCTTTCTTT. This encodes CAISDPGLGTEAFF.